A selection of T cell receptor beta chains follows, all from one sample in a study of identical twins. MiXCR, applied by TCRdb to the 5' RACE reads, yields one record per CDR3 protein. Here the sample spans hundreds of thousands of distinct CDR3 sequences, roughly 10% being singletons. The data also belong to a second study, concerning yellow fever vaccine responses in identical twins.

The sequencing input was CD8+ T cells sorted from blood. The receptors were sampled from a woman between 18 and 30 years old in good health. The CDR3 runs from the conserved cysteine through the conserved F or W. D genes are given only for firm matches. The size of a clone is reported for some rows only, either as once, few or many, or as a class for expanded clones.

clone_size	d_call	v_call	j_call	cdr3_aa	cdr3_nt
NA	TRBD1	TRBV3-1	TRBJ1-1	CASSRQGVNTEAFF	TGTGCCAGCAGCCGACAGGGGGTGAACACTGAAGCTTTCTTT
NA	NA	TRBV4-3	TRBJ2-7	CASSQEREYEQYF	TGCGCCAGCAGCCAAGAGCGGGAATACGAGCAGTACTTC
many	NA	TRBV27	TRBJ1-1	CASSLLSGSEAFF	TGTGCCAGCAGCTTATTGTCGGGGTCTGAAGCTTTCTTT
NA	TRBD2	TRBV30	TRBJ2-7	CAWSVRAGGFYEQYF	TGTGCCTGGAGTGTAAGAGCGGGGGGGTTCTACGAGCAGTACTTC
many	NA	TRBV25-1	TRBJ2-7	CASSEYGDTIF	TGTGCCAGCAGTGAATATGGGGACACCATCTTC
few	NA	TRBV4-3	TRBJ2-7	CASSQDTSGEVYEQYF	TGCGCCAGCAGCCAAGATACCTCAGGGGAGGTCTACGAGCAGTACTTC
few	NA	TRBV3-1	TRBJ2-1	CASSQPSLRGVFSYNEQFF	TGTGCCAGCAGCCAACCGTCGTTGCGGGGCGTCTTTTCCTACAATGAGCAGTTCTTC
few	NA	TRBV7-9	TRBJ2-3	CASSLPERTDTQYF	TGTGCCAGCAGCTTACCGGAGCGCACAGATACGCAGTATTTT
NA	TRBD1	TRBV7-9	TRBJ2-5	CASSLLNSRGQETQYF	TGTGCCAGCAGCTTATTAAATAGCAGGGGGCAAGAGACCCAGTACTTC
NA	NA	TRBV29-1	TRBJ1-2	CSVGPNSNYGYTF	TGCAGCGTGGGCCCTAATAGTAACTATGGCTACACCTTC
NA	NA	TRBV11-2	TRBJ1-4	CASSFFLPEKLFF	TGTGCCAGCAGCTTCTTCCTGCCAGAGAAACTGTTTTTT
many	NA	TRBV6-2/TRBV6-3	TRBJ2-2	CASSYSPRTGFANTGELFF	TGTGCCAGCAGTTACTCCCCCCGCACAGGGTTCGCGAACACCGGGGAGCTGTTTTTT
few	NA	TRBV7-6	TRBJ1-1	CASSDGLGGTEAFF	TGTGCCAGCAGCGATGGCCTTGGGGGGACTGAAGCTTTCTTT
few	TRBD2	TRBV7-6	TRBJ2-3	CASSLAPQRGSTDTQYF	TGTGCCAGCAGCTTAGCTCCCCAGCGGGGTAGCACAGATACGCAGTATTTT